These T cell receptor beta chains were read from a single sample in a study of identical twins. One entry per CDR3 protein, called by TCRdb with MiXCR from the 5' RACE reads. Of 350,000 to 500,000 distinct CDR3 sequences in the sample, less than 20% were seen once. The source material was naive T cells sorted from blood. The receptors originated from a middle-aged man in good health. Both conserved end residues are trimmed from each CDR3. The order of the fields is D gene, V gene, CDR3 protein. D genes are given only for firm matches.

TRBD2	TRBV20-1	SARSLSGGGTDTQY
NA	TRBV5-1	ASSLDQGRSYEQY
NA	TRBV4-2	ASSPLRGGITYEQY
NA	TRBV6-5	ASSFFLDNSPLH
NA	TRBV11-2	ASSLVPWRGQSFYEQY
NA	TRBV27	ASSPTVYGYEQY
NA	TRBV15	ATSRDGSQGGEQY
TRBD1	TRBV6-5	ASSYGGTASSPLL
TRBD2	TRBV7-8	ASRRTSGPTSTDTQY
NA	TRBV14	ASSQGWGGRTEAF